This TCR beta chain was retrieved from a study of tumor-infiltrating lymphocytes in primary liver carcinoma. The study co-extracted DNA and RNA from roughly 20-30 mg of unsorted bulk tissue. A constant-region primer served to make TCR beta cDNA from around 500 ng total RNA. Generation of the TCR beta libraries relied on three nested multiplex PCR rounds using slightly modified ARM-PCR. TRBV1-TRBV30 forward primers and a C-beta reverse primer were used in the first two PCR rounds, which each ran for approximately 11 cycles. TCRdb re-called the multiplex PCR reads through MiXCR, storing one row per CDR3 protein. Here the sample spans approximately 92,000 distinct CDR3 sequences, around 70% being singletons. CDR3 length: 15 residues. Germline V gene data show CDR1 as SGHAT and CDR2 as FQNNGV. Trimming at V came to 7 bases and at J to 7 bases, leaving 13 bases not matched to a gene.

This TCR was recovered from a man in his forties with primary liver carcinoma and hepatitis B virus infection. Sequencing input: tumor-adjacent normal liver tissue. The V gene is TRBV11-2, the J gene TRBJ2-7; TRBD1 matches at 10 bases. For the CDR3, the DNA is TGTGCCAGCAACTTGCCCATGGGGACAGGGGAGGAGCAGTACTTC. Amino acids: CASNLPMGTGEEQYF. Using reference TRBV11-2 and TRBJ2-7 for the parts outside the CDR3, the full variable domain is EAGVAQSPRYKIIEKRQSVAFWCNPISGHATLYWYQQILGQGPKLLIQFQNNGVVDDSQLPKDRFSAERLKGVDSTLKIQPAKLEDSAVYLCASNLPMGTGEEQYFGPGTRLTVT.